These 15 T cell receptor beta chains were all obtained from the same sample, sequenced in a study of a mutant IDH1 vaccine in newly diagnosed glioma (dated by TCRdb to about 2021). The library was prepared using the immunoSEQ multiplex PCR assay. Drawn from immuneACCESS, this table holds only the in-frame rearrangements with V and J called that TCRdb kept. Clones are partly lost; checked studies trace under half to an unresolved V gene and leave the rest unexplained. The sample records 30,000 to 40,000 clones, roughly 80% of which are singletons. The ten top clones hold about 5.5% of the sample. The intended sense of this specimen's time point label: week 23, last vaccination. Each vaccine dose was 300 ug of a 20-mer mutant IDH1 peptide in Montanide, given subcutaneously with topical imiquimod. No antigen has been assigned to these receptors. The sequencing here drew on PBMCs, taken from a glioma patient whose treatment included an IDH1 peptide vaccine. These receptors were collected from a man aged 35 to 55 with glioma.

This sequence joins TRBV11-2 and TRBJ1-4; D not certain. There are 16 residues in the CDR3. Trimming removed 0 bases at V and 2 bases at J, with 10 bases between. The germline V gene encodes CDR1 SGHAT and CDR2 FQNNGV. The CDR3 here is CASSLDFTDTNEKLFF. In nucleotides, the CDR3 is TGTGCCAGCAGCTTAGATTTCACAGATACTAATGAAAAACTGTTTTTT.

Turning to this clone: The junction differs from germline at one of its ends, possibly a read error. CDR3 region: CASSYLGQGALDF. The CDR3 nucleotides are TGTGCCAGCAGCTACCTAGGACAGGGGGCTTTGGATTTT. The genes are TRBV5-5 and TRBJ1-5; 11 bases are shared with TRBD1. The CDR3 spans 13 residues. CDR1 is SGHKS and CDR2 is YYEKEE in the germline V gene (reference sequence). The entire variable domain, with the rest obtained from reference TRBV5-5 and TRBJ1-5, is as follows: DAGVTQSPTHLIKTRGQQVTLRCSPISGHKSVSWYQQVLGQGPQFIFQYYEKEERGRGNFPDRFSARQFPNYSSELNVNALLLGDSALYLCASSYLGQGALDFGDGTRLSIL.

This sequence joins TRBV7-8 and TRBJ2-7; tentative D call: TRBD1 (5 bases). Trimming left V 1 base short and J 4 bases short, with 8 bases between. CDR1 is SGHVS, CDR2 FQNEAQ, per germline. The CDR3 covers 13 residues. This chain's CDR3 is CASSLVRGYEQYF. CDR3 coding DNA: TGTGCCAGCAGCTTAGTTAGGGGTTACGAGCAGTACTTC.

The rearrangement links TRBV11-2 to TRBJ2-7; D uncertain. This CDR3 has 14 amino acids. Germline CDR1 is SGHAT and CDR2 is FQNNGV. CDR3 nucleotides: TGTGTCTGCAGCGAGAGGCCTTTCGACTACGAGCAGTACTTC. Its protein product is CVCSERPFDYEQYF.

The genes are TRBV5-5 and TRBJ1-5; TRBD1 might be the D (5 bases). CDR1 and CDR2 from the germline V gene are SGHKS and YYEKEE (reference sequence). The ends were cut back, 2 bases at V and 3 bases at J, with 18 bases in the middle. The CDR3 is made up of 17 amino acids. The CDR3 sequence: CASSLRLNGGVNQPQHF. The CDR3 DNA reads as TGTGCCAGCAGCTTAAGATTAAACGGGGGGGTCAATCAGCCCCAGCATTTT.

J is TRBJ1-2 and V is TRBV6-1; 9 positions agree with TRBD1. Trimming at V came to 8 bases and at J to 4 bases, leaving 14 bases not matched to a gene. The germline V gene has CDR1 MNHNS and CDR2 SASEGT. The CDR3 has 16 residues. CDR3 loop: CASGAAGQGFGYGYTF. The CDR3 DNA follows: TGTGCCAGCGGTGCCGCGGGACAGGGTTTTGGCTATGGCTACACCTTC.

The chain employs TRBV10-1 and TRBJ2-1; a possible D gene is TRBD1 (6 bases). CDR1 WNHNN and CDR2 SYGVQD come from the germline V gene (reference sequence). This CDR3 region has 14 residues. Trimming shortened V by 4 bases and J by 0 bases, and 7 bases separated the two germline ends. CDR3 amino acids: CASSGGGSYNEQFF. As DNA, the CDR3 is TGCGCCAGCAGTGGAGGGGGCTCCTACAATGAGCAGTTCTTC.

The chain uses TRBV7-6 and TRBJ2-7; 10 nucleotides match TRBD1. CDR1 and CDR2 from the germline V gene are SGHVS and FNYEAQ. The CDR3 extends over 14 amino acids. V was clipped by 5 bases and J by 5 bases; unmatched bases: 6. CDR3 bases: TGTGCCAGCAGCACCCAGACAGGGGGCCACGAGCAGTACTTC. Its protein is CASSTQTGGHEQYF.

The V call is TRBV18, the J call TRBJ1-1, with 9 bases that match TRBD1. The length of the CDR3 is 13 residues. Germline assignment: CDR1 KGHSH and CDR2 LQKENI. V was pared by 6 bases and J by 6 bases, with 5 bases of the junction left unmatched. DNA for the CDR3: TGTGCCAGCTCCGCGGACAGGGGCTCTGAAGCTTTCTTT. It encodes CASSADRGSEAFF.

The V gene is TRBV6-6, the J gene TRBJ2-4, with 9 positions matching TRBD2. This CDR3 is built from 15 residues. V was clipped by 0 bases and J by 8 bases; unmatched bases: 5. CDR1 MNHNY and CDR2 SVGAGI come from the germline V gene (reference sequence). CDR3 protein: CASSYSSGRRDIQYF. CDR3 bases: TGTGCCAGCAGTTACTCGAGCGGGAGGCGGGACATTCAGTACTTC.

The chain has TRBV28 and TRBJ2-7, with D perhaps TRBD2 (7 bases). The ends were cut back, 4 bases at V and 7 bases at J, with 14 bases in the middle. CDR1 is MDHEN and CDR2 is SYDVKM in the germline V gene. CDR3 size: 13 residues. Here the CDR3 DNA reads TGTGCCAGCAGTTCATACGGGGGGCTGGAGCAGTACTTC. Protein product: CASSSYGGLEQYF. Based on the CDR3 plus reference TRBV28 and TRBJ2-7, the full variable domain is DVKVTQSSRYLVKRTGEKVFLECVQDMDHENMFWYRQDPGLGLRLIYFSYDVKMKEKGDIPEGYSVSREKKERFSLILESASTNQTSMYLCASSSYGGLEQYFGPGTRLTVT.

CDR3 amino acids: CASSSNRGEGRTQYF. The CDR3 DNA follows: TGTGCCAGCAGTTCCAACAGGGGGGAGGGTAGGACCCAGTACTTC. The J gene is TRBJ2-5, the V gene TRBV28, with D possibly matching TRBD1 (8 bases). Per germline, CDR1 MDHEN and CDR2 SYDVKM. The V end was cut by 4 bases, the J end by 7 bases, with 19 bases between. This CDR3 is 15 amino acids long.

This chain uses TRBV28 with TRBJ2-3, with 11 bases fitting TRBD2. The CDR3 runs 21 residues. Germline CDR1 MDHEN, CDR2 SYDVKM. V lost 7 bases, J lost 1 base, and 22 bases stayed unmatched. This CDR3 reads CASKRQGWVAGGPVGTDTQYF. CDR3 bases: TGTGCCAGCAAAAGGCAGGGCTGGGTAGCGGGAGGGCCCGTAGGCACAGATACGCAGTATTTT.

The chain recombines TRBV5-1 with TRBJ2-1; 13 nucleotides match TRBD2. Germline V CDR1 and CDR2: SGHRS, YFSETQ. CDR3 length: 15 amino acids. The junction had 0 bases not matched to a gene; V was cut back by 5 bases and J by 1 base. The CDR3 DNA reads as TGCGCCAGCAGACTAGCGGGAGGGTCCTACAATGAGCAGTTCTTC. This codes for CASRLAGGSYNEQFF.

CDR3 DNA sequence: TGTGCCAGCAGCTTGGGACAGGGGGGGACCGGGGAGCTGTTTTTT. It specifies CASSLGQGGTGELFF. This rearrangement joins TRBV5-4 to TRBJ2-2; 9 nucleotides align to TRBD1. Germline V gene sequence: CDR1 SGHNT, CDR2 YYREEE (reference sequence). The CDR3 is 15 amino acids. Trimming took 0 bases from V and 5 from J; bases not matched to a gene: 2.